This entry lists 5 T cell receptor beta chains sequenced from one sample in a study of T-cell reconstitution after alpha-beta-depleted transplantation in children. Unique molecular identifiers tagged the TCRbeta library. TCRdb redid the calling of the PCR reads with MiXCR, one entry per CDR3 protein. The sample records some 600,000 distinct CDR3 sequences, over 10% being singletons. The starting material was PBMCs, mostly from graft donor cells, obtained 360 days after TCRalphabeta/CD19-depleted stem cell transplant. These receptors were collected from a male patient younger than 18 who had a stem cell transplant for acute myeloid leukemia, so the T cells may come from the graft donor.

The table lists this clonotype with a few counts. This chain joins TRBV7-6 and TRBJ2-5, with a weak D call TRBD1 (6 bases). The ends were cut back, 1 base at V and 3 bases at J, with 12 bases in the middle. Per the germline V gene, CDR1 is SGHVS and CDR2 is FNYEAQ. The CDR3 contains 15 residues. Here the CDR3 reads CASSLGTGLKETQYF. In DNA form, the CDR3 reads TGTGCCAGCAGCTTAGGAACAGGGTTGAAAGAGACCCAGTACTTC.

The sample holds a few counts of this clonotype. V is TRBV29-1 and J is TRBJ2-1; tentative D call: TRBD1 (6 bases). CDR3 length equals 14 residues. V was shortened by 4 bases and J by 8 bases, with 18 bases between the two germline ends. CDR1 and CDR2 (germline): SQVTM, ANQGSEA. The DNA of the CDR3 is TGCAGCGTTGTACAAGACAGGTACTTTGATGAGCAGTTCTTC. Its translation is CSVVQDRYFDEQFF.

V and J are TRBV4-3 and TRBJ2-1; TRBD1 is a possible D gene (6 bases). The CDR3 loop spans 15 amino acids. The V end lost 4 bases, the J end lost 7 bases, and 17 bases lay between the germline ends. The germline gives CDR1 LGHNA, CDR2 YSLEER. CDR3 sequence (DNA): TGCGCCAGCAGCCTCGGACAGACTTTAAGGAATGAGCAGTTCTTC. This sequence encodes CASSLGQTLRNEQFF.

This clonotype occurred a few times. Sequence at one end of the junction differs from germline and may be a read error. The chain carries TRBV10-3 and TRBJ2-7; D may match TRBD1 or TRBD2 (5 bases each). Germline V gene lookup returns CDR1 ENHRY and CDR2 SYGVKD. The CDR3 runs 11 residues. CDR3 in amino acids: CAISEGTPGKF. The CDR3 nucleotides read TGTGCCATCAGCGAAGGGACCCCGGGAAAGTTC.

This clonotype was found many times. The chain combines TRBV7-9 with TRBJ2-5; unclear D gene. CDR1 and CDR2 from the germline V gene are SEHNR and FQNEAQ (reference sequence). Deletions cut 3 bases from V and 2 bases from J, with 7 bases between. The CDR3 covers 13 residues. The CDR3, as DNA: TGTGCCAGCAGCTTTACACAGCAAGAGACCCAGTACTTC. Amino acids: CASSFTQQETQYF.